The 14 T cell receptor beta chains given below trace back to one sample, sequenced in a study of control samples from healthy donors and cancer patients. Assay used: immunoSEQ multiplex PCR; TCRdb lists only in-frame clones, some missing. This sample has 170,000 or so clones, with about 93% found just once. The sequencing sample was made of blood. These receptor sequences come from a young man in good health.

The chain is built from TRBV12-3 or TRBV12-4 and TRBJ1-6; a weak D match, TRBD1 (5 bases). There are 12 residues in the CDR3. Trimming removed 6 bases at V and 9 bases at J, with 9 bases between. The CDR3: CASRLQVSPLHF. In DNA form, the CDR3 reads TGTGCCAGCAGGCTACAGGTTTCACCCCTCCACTTT.

The chain is built from TRBV7-8 and TRBJ1-2; the D gene is possibly TRBD1 (6 bases). Germline V gene data show CDR1 as SGHVS and CDR2 as FQNEAQ. The V end was cut by 5 bases, the J end by 8 bases, with 15 bases between. There are 13 residues in the CDR3. For the CDR3, the DNA is TGTGCCAGCAGCCTCAGGACAGTACGAGGCTACACCTTC. It specifies CASSLRTVRGYTF.

The V call is TRBV7-2, the J call TRBJ2-3; 10 bases fit TRBD2. CDR1 is SGHTA and CDR2 is FQGNSA in the germline V gene. V dropped 5 bases and J dropped 6; count of bases not matched to a gene: 11. The CDR3 has 16 amino acids. The DNA for the CDR3 is TGTGCCAGCAGCCCCGGGGTAGCGGGGGGTTTGGATACGCAGTATTTT. As protein: CASSPGVAGGLDTQYF.

The chain carries TRBV5-1 and TRBJ2-3; D is perhaps TRBD1 or TRBD2 (6 bases each). Trimming pared 2 bases from V and 4 bases from J, leaving 17 bases between. CDR1 and CDR2 from the germline V gene are SGHRS and YFSETQ. The CDR3 is 16 residues long. CDR3 nucleotide sequence: TGCGCCAGCAGCTTTCGACCGGGGGCGCAGGCAGATACGCAGTATTTT. Amino acids: CASSFRPGAQADTQYF.

V and J are TRBV10-2 and TRBJ2-3, with D hard to call. The CDR3 has 14 amino acids. Trimming took off 7 bases at V and 0 bases at J, with 11 bases between the two ends. Germline V gene lookup returns CDR1 WSHSY and CDR2 SAAADI. Written as DNA, the CDR3 is TGCGCCAGCAATAACAGAGCTAGCACAGATACGCAGTATTTT. Translated, it gives CASNNRASTDTQYF.

The CDR3 loop reads CASSRWRDYEQYF. The CDR3 DNA is TGTGCCAGCAGCCGATGGCGAGATTACGAGCAGTACTTC. The J gene is TRBJ2-7, the V gene TRBV2; D uncertain. Germline loops: CDR1 SNHLY, CDR2 FYNNEI. CDR3 size: 13 residues. V was pared by 6 bases and J by 4 bases, with 13 bases between.

The table lists this clone with a count of one. The V and J genes are TRBV5-4 and TRBJ2-1; possible D gene TRBD1, 6 bases. This CDR3 spans 14 amino acids. The V gene's germline CDR1 is SGHNT and CDR2 YYREEE (reference sequence). The ends were cut back, 1 base at V and 6 bases at J, with 11 bases in the middle. CDR3 nucleotides: TGTGCCAGCAGCTTGATGAACAGGGTCAATGAGCAGTTCTTC. Amino acid sequence: CASSLMNRVNEQFF.

The chain joins TRBV9 to TRBJ2-5; D may be TRBD1 (6 bases). There are 15 residues in the CDR3. Germline CDR1 reads SGDLS; CDR2 reads YYNGEE. V dropped 4 bases and J dropped 2 bases, with 15 bases sitting between them. CDR3 region: CASSLTGYPQETQYF. In DNA, the CDR3 is TGTGCCAGCAGCCTAACAGGGTATCCACAAGAGACCCAGTACTTC.

V is TRBV5-1 and J is TRBJ1-2; D perhaps matches TRBD1 (5 bases). Trimming took 4 bases from V and 4 from J, leaving 14 bases between them. The CDR3 covers 14 residues. CDR1 is SGHRS and CDR2 is YFSETQ in the germline V gene. CDR3 amino acids: CASSPIGGTYGYTF. Here the CDR3 DNA reads TGCGCCAGCAGCCCCATTGGGGGGACCTATGGCTACACCTTC.

This chain links TRBV28 with TRBJ1-2; 7 positions agree with TRBD1. V lost 3 bases, J lost 1 base, and 14 bases stayed unmatched. The CDR3 sequence is 18 residues long. Germline V lookup: CDR1 MDHEN, CDR2 SYDVKM. In DNA, the CDR3 is TGTGCCAGCAGTTTTATGGGTTCGGACAGGTCATTTAACTATGGCTACACCTTC. It codes for CASSFMGSDRSFNYGYTF.

This clone showed up just once. The chain carries TRBV24-1 and TRBJ1-5, with no clear D. The germline V gene has CDR1 KGHDR and CDR2 SFDVKD. This CDR3 spans 18 amino acids. The germline V and J ends were trimmed by 4 bases and 1 base, with 19 bases remaining between them. CDR3 coding DNA: TGTGCCACCAGTGACATGAAAAGGCTAATCGGGAGCAATCAGCCCCAGCATTTT. Translated, it gives CATSDMKRLIGSNQPQHF.

The rearrangement links TRBV27 to TRBJ2-5; TRBD2 aligns across 8 bases. Germline values: CDR1 MNHEY, CDR2 SMNVEV (reference sequence). J gave up 4 bases and V 4 bases, and 11 bases lay outside the gene matches. The length of the CDR3 is 16 residues. CDR3 sequence: CASSSLGGGSPETQYF. In DNA form, the CDR3 reads TGTGCCAGCAGTTCCCTCGGGGGGGGTTCCCCAGAGACCCAGTACTTC.

The chain has TRBV20-1 and TRBJ2-7; tentatively, D is TRBD1 (5 bases). Trimming pared 5 bases from V and 7 bases from J, leaving 12 bases between. Germline V CDR1 and CDR2: DFQATT, SNEGSKA (reference sequence). This CDR3 is built from 11 residues. CDR3 in DNA: TGCAGTGCTCAAAACAGGCAGGAGCAGTACTTC. This encodes CSAQNRQEQYF.

The rearrangement links TRBV6-5 to TRBJ1-4; TRBD1 aligns across 8 bases. Germline-derived CDR1 and CDR2 are MNHEY and SVGAGI. The V gene end was trimmed by 7 bases and the J gene end by 0 bases; junction bases not matched to a gene: 4. The CDR3 extends over 15 amino acids. In DNA form, the CDR3 reads TGTGCCAGCACCGACAGGGGCGCAACTAATGAAAAACTGTTTTTT. Protein: CASTDRGATNEKLFF.